Listed below are T cell receptor beta chains from one sample, sequenced in a study of cytomegalovirus exposure and HLA in healthy donors. Assay: immunoSEQ multiplex PCR; the TCRdb copy retains only in-frame clones and omits some. Of 90,000 to 130,000 clones listed, roughly 89% are singletons. Sequenced input: PBMCs. These receptors were taken from a woman between 18 and 30 years old in good health and CMV-seronegative. Both conserved end residues are part of each CDR3. Fields, in order: J gene, CDR3 length, D gene, clone size, V gene, CDR3 protein, CDR3 DNA. The D gene is left open where the match is weak. Rows may omit the clone size; those that give it use once, few, many or a size class.

TRBJ2-7	15	.	.	TRBV19	CASSIGEGWGYEQYF	TGTGCCAGTAGTATAGGTGAGGGATGGGGCTACGAGCAGTACTTC
TRBJ1-2	11	.	once	TRBV20-1	CSASRLFGYTF	TGCAGTGCCTCACGACTGTTTGGCTACACCTTC
TRBJ2-7	14	.	.	TRBV7-2	CASSPSTGPYEQYF	TGTGCCAGCAGCCCCTCCACAGGGCCCTACGAGCAGTACTTC
TRBJ2-1	15	TRBD2	.	TRBV30	CAWSANSGRGSEQFF	TGTGCCTGGAGTGCCAATAGCGGGAGGGGGAGTGAGCAGTTCTTC
TRBJ2-3	17	TRBD1	once	TRBV11-2	CASGLWGGTASTDTQYF	TGTGCCAGCGGACTTTGGGGTGGGACAGCCAGCACAGATACGCAGTATTTT
TRBJ1-1	14	.	.	TRBV6-1	CASDSTGMNTEAFF	TGTGCCAGCGACTCGACCGGAATGAACACTGAAGCTTTCTTT
TRBJ2-1	13	.	.	TRBV25-1	CASSLLANNEQFF	TGTGCCAGCAGTTTACTAGCAAACAATGAGCAGTTCTTC
TRBJ2-7	12	.	once	TRBV7-2	CASSPQDYEQYF	TGTGCCAGCAGCCCCCAGGACTACGAGCAGTACTTC
TRBJ2-3	15	TRBD2	.	TRBV6-1	CASSEGGGGADTQYF	TGTGCCAGCAGTGAAGGGGGCGGGGGGGCTGATACGCAGTATTTT
TRBJ2-5	13	.	.	TRBV25-1	CASSESGLETQYF	TGTGCCAGCAGTGAATCAGGGTTAGAGACCCAGTACTTC
TRBJ1-1	11	.	.	TRBV29-1	CSWRWGTEAFF	TGCAGCTGGAGGTGGGGCACTGAAGCTTTCTTT
TRBJ2-1	17	TRBD1	.	TRBV7-3	CASSSGTGGAIYNEQFF	TGTGCCAGCAGCTCGGGGACAGGTGGGGCGATCTACAATGAGCAGTTCTTC
TRBJ2-7	15	TRBD2	.	TRBV9	CASSVGVSGRYEQYF	TGTGCCAGCAGCGTAGGAGTTAGCGGGAGATACGAGCAGTACTTC
TRBJ2-7	15	TRBD2	.	TRBV28	CASAGTSGGRSEQYF	TGTGCCAGCGCCGGGACTAGCGGTGGACGGAGCGAGCAGTACTTC
TRBJ1-3	16	.	.	TRBV11-2	CASSLAHFYSGNTIYF	TGTGCCAGCAGCTTAGCCCACTTTTACTCTGGAAACACCATATATTTT
TRBJ2-7	13	.	.	TRBV6-6	CASSNTSPHEQYF	TGTGCCAGCAGCAATACTAGCCCCCACGAGCAGTACTTC
TRBJ1-6	14	.	.	TRBV5-8	CASSPGSGNSPLHF	TGTGCCAGCAGTCCAGGAAGTGGGAATTCACCCCTCCACTTT
TRBJ2-1	18	.	.	TRBV15	CATSRGQFPGSPSNEQFF	TGTGCCACCAGCAGAGGACAATTTCCAGGTTCCCCTTCCAATGAGCAGTTCTTC
TRBJ2-7	15	.	.	TRBV5-1	CASSLVAGYSYEQYF	TGCGCCAGCAGCTTGGTGGCAGGTTACTCCTACGAGCAGTACTTC
TRBJ1-1	15	TRBD1	.	TRBV19	CASSIVTGVITEAFF	TGTGCCAGTAGTATAGTGACAGGGGTGATCACTGAAGCTTTCTTT
TRBJ1-1	16	.	.	TRBV12-5	CASGSVFQGMNTEAFF	TGTGCTAGTGGTTCCGTTTTCCAGGGAATGAACACTGAAGCTTTCTTT
TRBJ1-2	12	TRBD1	.	TRBV6-6	CASRGQGGGYTF	TGTGCCAGCAGGGGACAGGGAGGCGGCTACACCTTC
TRBJ1-1	15	TRBD1	.	TRBV19	CASSIRRDRDTEAFF	TGTGCCAGTAGTATAAGGCGGGACAGGGACACTGAAGCTTTCTTT
TRBJ2-7	15	TRBD1	.	TRBV19	CASSRGQGTGGEQYF	TGTGCCAGTAGTCGCGGACAGGGCACTGGAGGGGAGCAGTACTTC
TRBJ2-1	17	TRBD1	.	TRBV5-4	CASSPPQGAGWANEQFF	TGTGCCAGCAGCCCACCACAGGGGGCTGGGTGGGCGAATGAGCAGTTCTTC
TRBJ2-7	11	TRBD1	.	TRBV20-1	CSAAQGYEQYF	TGCAGTGCTGCACAGGGGTACGAGCAGTACTTC
TRBJ2-2	14	.	.	TRBV18	CASSAGGGTGELFF	TGTGCCAGCTCAGCGGGCGGCGGCACCGGGGAGCTGTTTTTT
TRBJ2-7	13	.	.	TRBV5-1	CASSLVQGYEQYF	TGCGCCAGCAGCTTGGTCCAGGGATACGAGCAGTACTTC
TRBJ2-1	15	.	once	TRBV27	CASSLRAGAYNEQFF	TGTGCCAGCAGTTTACGGGCAGGGGCATACAATGAGCAGTTCTTC
TRBJ1-1	14	.	.	TRBV11-2	CASSSPRGNTEAFF	TGTGCCAGCAGCTCCCCCAGGGGGAACACTGAAGCTTTCTTT
TRBJ2-1	19	TRBD2	.	TRBV7-2	CASKPAGLVWGGIGNEQFF	TGTGCCAGCAAGCCAGCGGGACTAGTGTGGGGGGGGATAGGGAATGAGCAGTTCTTC
TRBJ1-5	14	.	.	TRBV11-1	CASSRRGSNQPQHF	TGTGCCAGCAGCAGGAGGGGTAGCAATCAGCCCCAGCATTTT
TRBJ1-4	14	TRBD1	.	TRBV19	CASRDRGGDEKLFF	TGTGCCAGTAGGGACAGGGGAGGGGATGAAAAACTGTTTTTT
TRBJ2-1	15	.	.	TRBV19	CASSIRGAPGNEQFF	TGTGCCAGTAGTATCCGGGGGGCCCCCGGCAATGAGCAGTTCTTC
TRBJ2-3	14	TRBD2	.	TRBV7-9	CASSRAGATDTQYF	TGTGCCAGCAGCCGAGCGGGGGCCACAGATACGCAGTATTTT
TRBJ1-2	14	TRBD1	.	TRBV5-1	CASSLSGTGGGYTF	TGCGCCAGCAGCCTCTCCGGGACAGGGGGAGGCTACACCTTC
TRBJ1-5	17	.	once	TRBV15	CATSRSPRRQSNQPQHF	TGTGCCACCAGCAGATCCCCCCGCAGGCAGAGCAATCAGCCCCAGCATTTT
TRBJ2-7	15	TRBD1	.	TRBV5-4	CASSLPGTGLYEQYF	TGTGCCAGCAGCCTCCCAGGGACAGGGCTCTACGAGCAGTACTTC
TRBJ1-1	13	TRBD1	.	TRBV6-5	CASSQGVETEAFF	TGTGCCAGCAGCCAGGGGGTTGAGACTGAAGCTTTCTTT
TRBJ2-2	14	.	medium-sized	TRBV6-4	CASSVGGSTGELFF	TGTGCCAGCAGTGTTGGCGGGTCCACCGGGGAGCTGTTTTTT
TRBJ2-7	14	.	.	TRBV7-2	CASSLAAGTYEQYF	TGTGCCAGCAGCTTAGCCGCAGGGACCTACGAGCAGTACTTC
TRBJ1-2	14	TRBD1	.	TRBV7-2	CASSPGQGREGYTF	TGTGCCAGCAGCCCTGGACAGGGTAGGGAGGGCTACACCTTC